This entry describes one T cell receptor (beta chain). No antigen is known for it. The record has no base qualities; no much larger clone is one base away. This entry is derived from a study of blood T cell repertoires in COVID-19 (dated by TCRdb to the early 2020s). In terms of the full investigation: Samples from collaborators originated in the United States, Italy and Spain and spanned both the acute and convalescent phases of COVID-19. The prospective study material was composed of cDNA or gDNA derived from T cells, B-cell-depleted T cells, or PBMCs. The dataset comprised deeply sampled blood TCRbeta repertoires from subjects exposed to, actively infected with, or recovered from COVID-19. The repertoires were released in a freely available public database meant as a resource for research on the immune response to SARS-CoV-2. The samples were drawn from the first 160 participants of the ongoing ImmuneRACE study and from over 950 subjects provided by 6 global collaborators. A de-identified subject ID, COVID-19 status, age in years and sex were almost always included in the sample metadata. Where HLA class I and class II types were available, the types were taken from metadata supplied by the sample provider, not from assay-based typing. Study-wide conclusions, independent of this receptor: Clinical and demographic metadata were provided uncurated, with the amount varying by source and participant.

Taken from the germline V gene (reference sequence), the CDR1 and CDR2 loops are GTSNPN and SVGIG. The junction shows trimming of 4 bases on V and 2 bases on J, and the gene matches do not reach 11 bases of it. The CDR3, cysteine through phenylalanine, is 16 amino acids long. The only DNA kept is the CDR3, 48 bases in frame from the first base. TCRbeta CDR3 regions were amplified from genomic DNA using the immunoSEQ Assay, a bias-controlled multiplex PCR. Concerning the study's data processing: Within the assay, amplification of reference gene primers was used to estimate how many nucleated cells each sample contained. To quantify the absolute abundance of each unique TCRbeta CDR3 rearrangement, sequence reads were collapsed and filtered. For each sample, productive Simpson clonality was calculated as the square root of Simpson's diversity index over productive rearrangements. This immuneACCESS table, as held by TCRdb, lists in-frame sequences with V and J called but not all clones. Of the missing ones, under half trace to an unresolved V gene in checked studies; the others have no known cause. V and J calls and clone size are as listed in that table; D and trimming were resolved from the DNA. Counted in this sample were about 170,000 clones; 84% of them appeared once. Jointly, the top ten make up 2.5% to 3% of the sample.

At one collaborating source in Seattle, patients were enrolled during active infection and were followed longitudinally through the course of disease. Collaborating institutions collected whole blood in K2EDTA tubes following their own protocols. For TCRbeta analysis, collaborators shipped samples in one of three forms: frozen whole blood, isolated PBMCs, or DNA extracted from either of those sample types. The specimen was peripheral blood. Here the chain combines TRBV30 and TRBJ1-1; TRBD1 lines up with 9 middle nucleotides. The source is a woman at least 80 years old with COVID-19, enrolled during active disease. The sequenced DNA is TGTGCCTGGAACCCTATTGGGGACAGGGCCAACACTGAAGCTTTCTTT. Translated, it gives CAWNPIGDRANTEAFF.